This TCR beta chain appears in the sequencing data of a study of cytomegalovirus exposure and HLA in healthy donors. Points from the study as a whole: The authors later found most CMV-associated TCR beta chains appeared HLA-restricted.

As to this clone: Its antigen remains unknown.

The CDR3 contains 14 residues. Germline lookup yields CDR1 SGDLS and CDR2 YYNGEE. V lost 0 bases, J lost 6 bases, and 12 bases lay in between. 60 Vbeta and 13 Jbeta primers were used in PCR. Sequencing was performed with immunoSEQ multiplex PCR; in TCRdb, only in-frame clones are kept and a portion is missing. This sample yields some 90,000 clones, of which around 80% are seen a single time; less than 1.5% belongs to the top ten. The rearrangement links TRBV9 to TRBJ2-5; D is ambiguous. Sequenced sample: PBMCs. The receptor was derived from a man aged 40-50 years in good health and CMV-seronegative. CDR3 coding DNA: TGTGCCAGCAGCGTAGACTCCGCTGCAAAGACCCAGTACTTC. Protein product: CASSVDSAAKTQYF. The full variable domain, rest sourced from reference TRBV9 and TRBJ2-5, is DSGVTQTPKHLITATGQRVTLRCSPRSGDLSVYWYQQSLDQGLQFLIQYYNGEERAKGNILERFSAQQFPDLHSELNLSSLELGDSALYFCASSVDSAAKTQYFGPGTRLLVL.